One T cell receptor beta chain is described in this entry. The antigen remains unidentified. The record originates from a study of vaccination effects on CD4 cells after COVID-19. From germline, CDR1 is SGHRS and CDR2 YFSETQ. The CDR3 is 14 residues long. Losses at the gene ends were 2 bases for V and 8 bases for J; bases not matched to a gene: 9. ViraFEST used viral peptide pools to expand antigen-specific CD4+ T cells before sequencing. The culture ran for under eleven days, and then CD4+ T cells were isolated. Assay: immunoSEQ multiplex PCR; the TCRdb copy retains only in-frame clones and omits some. The sample has about 79,000 clones; roughly four fifths are singletons.

This receptor was taken from a human donor who received a COVID-19 vaccine. Sequencing was performed on CD4+ T cells from PBMCs cultured with HCoV-229E spike peptides, taken before COVID-19 vaccination. V usage is TRBV5-1 and J usage is TRBJ1-2; 7 bases map to TRBD1. The CDR3 DNA is TGCGCCAGCAGCTTACGGCAGGGGGACGGCGGCTACACCTTC. It is translated as CASSLRQGDGGYTF.